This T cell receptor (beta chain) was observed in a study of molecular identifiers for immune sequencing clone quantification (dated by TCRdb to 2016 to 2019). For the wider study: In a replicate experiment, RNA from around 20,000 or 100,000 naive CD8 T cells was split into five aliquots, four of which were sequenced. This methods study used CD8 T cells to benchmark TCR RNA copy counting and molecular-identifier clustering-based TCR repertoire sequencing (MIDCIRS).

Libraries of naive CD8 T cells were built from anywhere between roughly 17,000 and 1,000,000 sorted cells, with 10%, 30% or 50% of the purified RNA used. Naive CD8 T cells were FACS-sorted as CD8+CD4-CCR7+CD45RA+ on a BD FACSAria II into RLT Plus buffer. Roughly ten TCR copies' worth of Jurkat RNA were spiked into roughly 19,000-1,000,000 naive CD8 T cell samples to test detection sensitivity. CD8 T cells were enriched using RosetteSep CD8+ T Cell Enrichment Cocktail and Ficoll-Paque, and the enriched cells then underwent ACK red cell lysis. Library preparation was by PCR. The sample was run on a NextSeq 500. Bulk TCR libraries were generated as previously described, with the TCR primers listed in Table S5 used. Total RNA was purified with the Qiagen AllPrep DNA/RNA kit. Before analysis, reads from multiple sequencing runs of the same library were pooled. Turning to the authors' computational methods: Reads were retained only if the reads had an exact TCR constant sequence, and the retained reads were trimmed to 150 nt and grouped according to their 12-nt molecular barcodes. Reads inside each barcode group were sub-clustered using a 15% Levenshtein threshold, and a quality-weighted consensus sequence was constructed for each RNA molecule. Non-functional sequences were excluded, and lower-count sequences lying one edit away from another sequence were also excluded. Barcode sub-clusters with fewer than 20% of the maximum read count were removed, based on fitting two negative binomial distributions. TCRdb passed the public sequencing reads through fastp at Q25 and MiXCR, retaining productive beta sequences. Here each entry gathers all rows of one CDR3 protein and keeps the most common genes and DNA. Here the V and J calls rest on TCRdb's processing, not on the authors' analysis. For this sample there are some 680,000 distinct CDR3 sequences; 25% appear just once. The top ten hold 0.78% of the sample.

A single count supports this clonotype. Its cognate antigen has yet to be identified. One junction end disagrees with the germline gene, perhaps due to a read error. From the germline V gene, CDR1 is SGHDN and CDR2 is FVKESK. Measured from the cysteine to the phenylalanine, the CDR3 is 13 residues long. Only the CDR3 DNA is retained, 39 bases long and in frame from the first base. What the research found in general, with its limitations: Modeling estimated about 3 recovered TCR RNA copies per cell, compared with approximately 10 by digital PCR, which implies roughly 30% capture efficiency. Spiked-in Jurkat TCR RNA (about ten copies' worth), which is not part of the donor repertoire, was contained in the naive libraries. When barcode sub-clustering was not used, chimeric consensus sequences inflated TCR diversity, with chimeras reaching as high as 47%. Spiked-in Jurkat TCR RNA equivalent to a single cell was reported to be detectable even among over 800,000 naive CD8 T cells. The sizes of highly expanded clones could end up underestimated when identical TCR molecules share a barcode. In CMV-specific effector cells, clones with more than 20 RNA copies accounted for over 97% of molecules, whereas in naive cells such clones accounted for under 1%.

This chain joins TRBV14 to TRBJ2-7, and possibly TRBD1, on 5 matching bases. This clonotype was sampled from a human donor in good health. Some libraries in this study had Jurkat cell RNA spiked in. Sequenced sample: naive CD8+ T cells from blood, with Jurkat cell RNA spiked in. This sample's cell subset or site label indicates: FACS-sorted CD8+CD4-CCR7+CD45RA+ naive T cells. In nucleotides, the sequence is TGTGCCAGCTGCCAGGGCAGAACCTACGAGCAGTACTTC. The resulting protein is CASCQGRTYEQYF.